The 25 T cell receptor beta chains given below trace back to one sample, sequenced in a study of blood T cell repertoires in COVID-19. TCRdb keeps only in-frame clones here, not all; method: immunoSEQ multiplex PCR. The sample includes nearly 50,000 clones, about 85% of them seen just once. The specimen was peripheral blood. The receptor set was obtained from a human donor in a cohort sampled during active COVID-19.

This clone was picked up one time. The chain uses TRBV7-9 and TRBJ2-5; D may be TRBD2 (6 bases). Trimming stripped 4 bases from V and 7 bases from J, with 19 bases between. Germline CDR1 reads SEHNR; CDR2 reads FQNEAQ (reference sequence). This CDR3 contains 15 residues. The CDR3 DNA reads TGTGCCAGCAGCTCCCCCGGGACTGGCAAACGGACCCAGTACTTC. This encodes CASSSPGTGKRTQYF.

The rearrangement uses TRBV18 and TRBJ1-3, with D hard to call. Germline V gene lookup returns CDR1 KGHSH and CDR2 LQKENI. CDR3 length: 17 residues. The germline V and J ends were trimmed by 3 bases and 0 bases, with 15 bases remaining between them. This CDR3 reads CASSPRGVGSSGNTIYF. CDR3 coding DNA: TGTGCCAGCTCACCCCGAGGTGTGGGGAGCTCTGGAAACACCATATATTTT.

CDR3 nucleotide sequence: TGTGCCAGCCTCCAGGGGTTGAACACTGAAGCTTTCTTT. It is translated as CASLQGLNTEAFF. The chain joins TRBV18 to TRBJ1-1, with D possibly TRBD1 on 6 matching bases. CDR3 length: 13 amino acids. From germline, CDR1 is KGHSH and CDR2 LQKENI. Trimming removed 8 bases from V and 0 bases from J, with 10 bases in between.

The rearrangement uses TRBV5-6 and TRBJ2-2; 9 nucleotides match TRBD1. Looked up from germline, CDR1 is SGHDT and CDR2 is YYEEEE. The V segment lost 4 bases and the J segment 4 bases; nucleotides outside the gene matches: 5. The CDR3 totals 15 residues. The CDR3 nucleotides read TGTGCCAGCAGCCGGGACAGGGTGGCCACCGGGGAGCTGTTTTTT. Amino acids: CASSRDRVATGELFF. Variable domain in full (rest from reference TRBV5-6 and TRBJ2-2): DAGVTQSPTHLIKTRGQQVTLRCSPKSGHDTVSWYQQALGQGPQFIFQYYEEEERQRGNFPDRFSGHQFPNYSSELNVNALLLGDSALYLCASSRDRVATGELFFGEGSRLTVL.

V gene TRBV7-2 combines with J gene TRBJ2-4, with D possibly TRBD2 on 6 matching bases. The V gene lost 6 bases and the J gene lost 6 bases, with 24 bases spanning the gap. Germline assignment: CDR1 SGHTA and CDR2 FQGNSA. CDR3 size: 17 residues. CDR3 amino acids: CASSLPRRVGQGNIQYF. As DNA, the CDR3 is TGTGCCAGCAGTCTACCCAGGAGGGTAGGTCAGGGAAACATTCAGTACTTC.

J is TRBJ1-2 and V is TRBV12-3 or TRBV12-4, with D uncertain. The CDR3 consists of 13 residues. Trimming took off 3 bases at V and 4 bases at J, with 9 bases between the two ends. The CDR3 region has the DNA TGTGCCAGCAGTTTCAAGTCGGGCTATGGCTACACCTTC. Translated: CASSFKSGYGYTF.

V usage is TRBV2 and J usage is TRBJ1-2; 7 positions agree with TRBD1. The CDR3 has 14 residues. V shed 5 bases, J shed 2 bases, and the junction held 5 bases outside the gene matches. CDR1 SNHLY and CDR2 FYNNEI come from the germline V gene. The CDR3: CASSPGQTNYGYTF. The DNA for the CDR3 is TGTGCCAGCAGTCCGGGACAGACCAACTATGGCTACACCTTC. Full variable domain (remainder filled in from reference TRBV2 and TRBJ1-2): EPEVTQTPSHQVTQMGQEVILRCVPISNHLYFYWYRQILGQKVEFLVSFYNNEISEKSEIFDDQFSVERPDGSNFTLKIRSTKLEDSAMYFCASSPGQTNYGYTFGSGTRLTVV.

The J gene is TRBJ2-1, the V gene TRBV7-2; 10 bases fit TRBD2. Per the germline V gene, CDR1 is SGHTA and CDR2 is FQGNSA. The CDR3 length is 18 residues. V lost 3 bases to trimming and J lost 10 bases; unmatched junction nucleotides: 18. CDR3 loop: CASSFFRASGSSFGEQFF. CDR3 DNA sequence: TGTGCCAGCAGCTTTTTTAGGGCTAGCGGGAGTTCTTTCGGAGAGCAGTTCTTC.

The rearrangement links TRBV6-6 to TRBJ1-1; 8 bases agree with TRBD1. Germline assignment: CDR1 MNHNY and CDR2 SVGAGI (reference sequence). The V gene end was trimmed by 10 bases and the J gene end by 4 bases; junction bases not matched to a gene: 5. The CDR3 is 12 amino acids. CDR3 sequence: CAIGTGSTEAFF. The CDR3 DNA reads TGTGCCATAGGGACAGGCAGCACTGAAGCTTTCTTT.

The chain is built from TRBV6-5 and TRBJ2-7; a weak D match, TRBD1 (6 bases). Looked up from germline, CDR1 is MNHEY and CDR2 is SVGAGI. The CDR3 runs 13 residues. The germline V and J ends were trimmed by 5 bases and 0 bases, with 8 bases remaining between them. The CDR3 bases are TGTGCCAGCAGTACCAGGGGCTCCTACGAGCAGTACTTC. This sequence encodes CASSTRGSYEQYF.

The chain couples TRBV6-1 to TRBJ1-1; TRBD1 is a possible D gene (6 bases). Trimming shortened V by 2 bases and J by 3 bases, and 13 bases separated the two germline ends. From germline, CDR1 is MNHNS and CDR2 SASEGT. The CDR3 is made up of 15 amino acids. In nucleotides, the CDR3 is TGTGCCAGCAGTGAATATGGGACAAGACACACTGAAGCTTTCTTT. Amino acid sequence: CASSEYGTRHTEAFF.

V is TRBV5-6 and J is TRBJ2-7, with unresolved D. The CDR3 contains 14 residues. Per germline, CDR1 SGHDT and CDR2 YYEEEE. V shed 4 bases and J shed 1 base, with 12 bases lying between them. This CDR3 reads CASSPRRISYEQYF. As DNA, the CDR3 is TGTGCCAGCAGCCCGCGGAGAATATCCTACGAGCAGTACTTC.

This clone came up once. The chain combines TRBV18 with TRBJ2-7; weak D call: TRBD1 (5 bases). Germline V lookup: CDR1 KGHSH, CDR2 LQKENI. Trimming left V 2 bases short and J 4 bases short, with 12 bases between. The CDR3 spans 14 residues. This CDR3 is CASSPVTELYEQYF. In DNA, the CDR3 is TGTGCCAGCTCACCAGTGACAGAGCTATACGAGCAGTACTTC.

The V call is TRBV28, the J call TRBJ2-6; no definite D call. The V gene lost 6 bases and the J gene lost 0 bases, with 6 bases spanning the gap. CDR1 and CDR2 from the germline V gene are MDHEN and SYDVKM. The CDR3 is made up of 14 amino acids. CDR3 residues: CASSSSSGANVLTF. CDR3 coding DNA: TGTGCCAGCAGCTCTAGCTCTGGGGCCAACGTCCTGACTTTC.

The chain carries TRBV2 and TRBJ1-3; D ambiguous. The V end lost 3 bases, the J end lost 8 bases, and 8 bases lay between the germline ends. This CDR3 spans 12 amino acids. Germline V lookup: CDR1 SNHLY, CDR2 FYNNEI. The CDR3 DNA is TGTGCCAGCAGTGAGGAGGGTGACACCATATATTTT. It codes for CASSEEGDTIYF.

The rearrangement joins TRBV7-2 to TRBJ1-5, with TRBD1 identical over 10 bases. Germline values: CDR1 SGHTA, CDR2 FQGNSA. The junction had 15 bases not matched to a gene; V was cut back by 5 bases and J by 2 bases. This CDR3 spans 19 amino acids. The chain's CDR3 is CASSQPTGQGTVGNQPQHF. CDR3 in DNA: TGTGCCAGCAGCCAACCAACGGGACAGGGGACGGTAGGCAATCAGCCCCAGCATTTT.

The CDR3 DNA reads TGTGCCAGCAGCACCCGGGACAGCGGGAGCGGGACCCAGTACTTC. This translates into CASSTRDSGSGTQYF. The genes are TRBV7-9 and TRBJ2-5, with D possibly matching TRBD2 (8 bases). V was shortened by 5 bases and J by 7 bases, with 20 bases between the two germline ends. Looked up from germline, CDR1 is SEHNR and CDR2 is FQNEAQ (reference sequence). This CDR3 region has 15 residues.

This rearrangement joins TRBV6-5 to TRBJ1-6, with D perhaps matching TRBD1 (5 bases). The V and J ends lost 5 bases and 7 bases respectively, with 12 bases between them. Germline V CDR1 and CDR2: MNHEY, SVGAGI. The CDR3 totals 14 residues. The CDR3 bases are TGTGCCAGCAGTAACCAGGGTGCCAATTCACCCCTCCACTTT. It specifies CASSNQGANSPLHF.

The CDR3 DNA reads as TGTGCCAGCAGGGAATCCGGGACAGGCGGGAACGAGCAGTACTTC. Its translation: CASRESGTGGNEQYF. The chain links TRBV28 to TRBJ2-7; 8 bases line up with TRBD1. The CDR3 is 15 residues long. Germline values: CDR1 MDHEN, CDR2 SYDVKM. V gave up 6 bases and J gave up 5 bases; unmatched junction bases: 12. The full variable domain, in which reference TRBV28 and TRBJ2-7 provide the parts outside the CDR3, is DVKVTQSSRYLVKRTGEKVFLECVQDMDHENMFWYRQDPGLGLRLIYFSYDVKMKEKGDIPEGYSVSREKKERFSLILESASTNQTSMYLCASRESGTGGNEQYFGPGTRLTVT.

This chain joins TRBV30 and TRBJ2-7, with 9 bases identical to TRBD2. The V and J ends lost 3 bases and 3 bases, in that order; junction bases with no gene match: 9. The CDR3 is 15 residues long. The V gene's germline CDR1 is GTSNPN and CDR2 SVGIG (reference sequence). CDR3 nucleotides: TGTGCCTGGAGGCCGACAGCGGGGGGACACTACGAGCAGTACTTC. Protein sequence: CAWRPTAGGHYEQYF.

This chain links TRBV5-1 with TRBJ2-1, with 13 bases aligning to TRBD2. The CDR3 is 15 residues long. J was trimmed by 4 bases and V by 3 bases; bases with no gene match: 1. The germline gives CDR1 SGHRS, CDR2 YFSETQ. CDR3 amino acids: CASSSGLAGYNEQFF. CDR3 coding DNA: TGCGCCAGCAGCTCGGGACTAGCGGGGTACAATGAGCAGTTCTTC. Together with reference TRBV5-1 and TRBJ2-1, the CDR3 gives the full variable domain: KAGVTQTPRYLIKTRGQQVTLSCSPISGHRSVSWYQQTPGQGLQFLFEYFSETQRNKGNFPGRFSGRQFSNSRSEMNVSTLELGDSALYLCASSSGLAGYNEQFFGPGTRLTVL.

This chain uses TRBV29-1 with TRBJ2-3; the match to TRBD2 covers 9 bases. This CDR3 is built from 15 residues. V lost 3 bases to trimming and J lost 6 bases; unmatched junction nucleotides: 10. Germline CDR1 and CDR2: SQVTM and ANQGSEA. DNA for the CDR3: TGCAGCGTTGACCCCAGACTAGCGGAGGGGGATACGCAGTATTTT. It encodes CSVDPRLAEGDTQYF.

The CDR3 loop is CAWGRTNSGNTIYF. The CDR3 coding sequence is TGTGCCTGGGGGAGAACTAACTCTGGAAACACCATATATTTT. The chain is built from TRBV30 and TRBJ1-3; D is undetermined. The germline V gene encodes CDR1 GTSNPN and CDR2 SVGIG (reference sequence). Trimming cost V 5 bases and J 0 bases, with 11 bases left between them. This CDR3 is 14 amino acids long. The whole variable domain, remainder taken from reference TRBV30 and TRBJ1-3, is SQTIHQWPATLVQPVGSPLSLECTVEGTSNPNLYWYRQAAGRGLQLLFYSVGIGQISSEVPQNLSASRPQDRQFILSSKKLLLSDSGFYLCAWGRTNSGNTIYFGEGSWLTVV.

This chain links TRBV9 with TRBJ2-3; the match to TRBD1 covers 9 bases. Trimming at V came to 0 bases and at J to 4 bases, leaving 3 bases not matched to a gene. The germline gives CDR1 SGDLS, CDR2 YYNGEE. The CDR3 has 15 residues. Here the CDR3 reads CASSVGQGGPDTQYF. CDR3 coding DNA: TGTGCCAGCAGCGTAGGACAGGGGGGGCCAGATACGCAGTATTTT.

This clone was detected only a few times. This chain uses TRBV7-9 with TRBJ1-5, with 9 bases lining up with TRBD1. This CDR3 region has 22 residues. J lost 1 base, V lost 5 bases, and 24 bases had no gene match. The germline CDR1 and CDR2 sequences are SEHNR and FQNEAQ (reference sequence). CDR3 sequence reads: CASSTRKKSGQGVWESNQPQHF. CDR3 DNA: TGTGCCAGCAGCACTCGTAAAAAATCGGGACAGGGTGTTTGGGAAAGCAATCAGCCCCAGCATTTT.